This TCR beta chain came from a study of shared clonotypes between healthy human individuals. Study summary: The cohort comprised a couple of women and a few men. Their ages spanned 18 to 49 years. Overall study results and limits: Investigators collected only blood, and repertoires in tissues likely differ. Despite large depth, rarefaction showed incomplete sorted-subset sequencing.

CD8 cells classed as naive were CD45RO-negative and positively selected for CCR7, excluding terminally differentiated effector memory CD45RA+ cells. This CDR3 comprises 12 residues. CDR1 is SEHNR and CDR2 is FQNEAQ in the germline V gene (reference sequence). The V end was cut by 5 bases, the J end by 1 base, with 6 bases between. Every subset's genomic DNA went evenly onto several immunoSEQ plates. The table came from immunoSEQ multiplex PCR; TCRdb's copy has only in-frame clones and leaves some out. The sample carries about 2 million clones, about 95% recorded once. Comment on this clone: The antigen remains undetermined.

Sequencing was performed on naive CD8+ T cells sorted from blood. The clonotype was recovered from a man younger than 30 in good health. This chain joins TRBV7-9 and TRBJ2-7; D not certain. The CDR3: CASSIQSYEQYF. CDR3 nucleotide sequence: TGTGCCAGCAGCATACAATCCTACGAGCAGTACTTC.